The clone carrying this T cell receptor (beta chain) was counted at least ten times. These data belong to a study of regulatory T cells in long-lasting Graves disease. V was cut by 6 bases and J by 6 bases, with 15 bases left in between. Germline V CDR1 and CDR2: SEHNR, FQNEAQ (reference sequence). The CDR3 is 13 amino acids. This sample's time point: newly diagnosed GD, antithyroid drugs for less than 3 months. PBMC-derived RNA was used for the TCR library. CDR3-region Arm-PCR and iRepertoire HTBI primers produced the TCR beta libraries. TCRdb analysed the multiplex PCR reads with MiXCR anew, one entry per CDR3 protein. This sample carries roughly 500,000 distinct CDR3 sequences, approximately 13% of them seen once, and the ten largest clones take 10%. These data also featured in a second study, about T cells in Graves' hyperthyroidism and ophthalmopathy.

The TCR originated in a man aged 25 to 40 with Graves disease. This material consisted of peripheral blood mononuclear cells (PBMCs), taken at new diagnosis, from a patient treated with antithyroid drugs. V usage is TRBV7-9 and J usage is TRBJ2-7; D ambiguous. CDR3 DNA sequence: TGTGCCAGCAGGACCCCGTTTTCTTTCGAGCAGTACTTC. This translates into CASRTPFSFEQYF.